Following are 10 T cell receptor beta chains from one sample sequenced in a study of PD-1 blockade in classical Hodgkin lymphoma. In every patient, relapse followed autologous stem cell transplantation, while exposure to brentuximab vedotin differed. Sequenced by immunoSEQ multiplex PCR; TCRdb stores in-frame clones only, minus some. The sample includes about 150,000 clones, around four fifths of them seen just once. The specimen was peripheral blood mononuclear cells (PBMCs), collected before the second cycle of nivolumab. These TCRs come from a human donor with classical Hodgkin lymphoma.

V and J are TRBV11-3 and TRBJ2-3, with 7 bases aligning to TRBD2. Germline values: CDR1 SGHNT, CDR2 YENEEA. Trimming took 5 bases from V and 2 from J; bases not matched to a gene: 10. CDR3 length equals 16 residues. The CDR3 region has the DNA TGTGCCAGCAGCCCCGGAGCGGGGACCTACACAGATACGCAGTATTTT. Translating it yields CASSPGAGTYTDTQYF.

The rearrangement uses TRBV7-2 and TRBJ2-1, with 12 nucleotides matching TRBD2. The length of the CDR3 is 16 residues. CDR1 and CDR2 (germline): SGHTA, FQGNSA. V dropped 3 bases and J dropped 5; count of bases not matched to a gene: 5. The CDR3 is CASSLLLAGGHNEQFF. The CDR3 coding sequence is TGTGCCAGCAGCTTGTTACTAGCGGGAGGACACAATGAGCAGTTCTTC.

The rearrangement uses TRBV7-9 and TRBJ1-4, with a possible D match to TRBD1 (6 bases). This CDR3 region has 14 residues. V gave up 5 bases and J gave up 6 bases, with 13 bases separating them. Germline V gene sequence: CDR1 SEHNR, CDR2 FQNEAQ (reference sequence). Here the CDR3 reads CASSHREVDEKLFF. In nucleotides, the CDR3 is TGTGCCAGCAGCCACAGGGAGGTGGATGAAAAACTGTTTTTT. Full variable domain (missing parts from reference TRBV7-9 and TRBJ1-4): DTGVSQNPRHKITKRGQNVTFRCDPISEHNRLYWYRQTLGQGPEFLTYFQNEAQLEKSRLLSDRFSAERPKGSFSTLEIQRTEQGDSAMYLCASSHREVDEKLFFGSGTQLSVL.

The chain joins TRBV7-6 to TRBJ1-4, with TRBD1 matching 9 bases. Germline V lookup: CDR1 SGHVS, CDR2 FNYEAQ. J gave up 6 bases and V 6 bases, and 11 bases lay outside the gene matches. CDR3 length equals 16 residues. The DNA of the CDR3 is TGTGCCAGCAGTTATACTCACAGGGGGCAGGATGAAAAACTGTTTTTT. It yields the protein CASSYTHRGQDEKLFF. Looking up the rest from reference TRBV7-6 and TRBJ1-4 gives the full variable domain: GAGVSQSPRYKVTKRGQDVALRCDPISGHVSLYWYRQALGQGPEFLTYFNYEAQQDKSGLPNDRFSAERPEGSISTLTIQRTEQRDSAMYRCASSYTHRGQDEKLFFGSGTQLSVL.

This clone was counted a few times. The V and J genes are TRBV6-1 and TRBJ1-5, with 9 bases that match TRBD1. V lost 6 bases to trimming and J lost 3 bases; unmatched junction nucleotides: 6. This CDR3 comprises 15 residues. The germline V gene has CDR1 MNHNS and CDR2 SASEGT. The CDR3 spells CASRGTGWDNQPQHF. CDR3 bases: TGTGCCAGCAGGGGGACAGGGTGGGACAATCAGCCCCAGCATTTT.

The V gene is TRBV6-5, the J gene TRBJ1-3; D is perhaps TRBD1 (5 bases). The CDR3 consists of 14 residues. Germline values: CDR1 MNHEY, CDR2 SVGAGI. V was clipped by 6 bases and J by 4 bases, with 13 bases between them. The CDR3 sequence is CASRNRGTGNTIYF. CDR3 DNA sequence: TGTGCCAGCAGAAACAGAGGGACCGGAAACACCATATATTTT.

The gene calls are TRBV12-5 and TRBJ2-1; D is perhaps TRBD2 (7 bases). Germline lookup yields CDR1 LGHNT and CDR2 FRNRAP. Deletions cut 7 bases from V and 5 bases from J, with 15 bases between. The CDR3 loop spans 14 amino acids. The CDR3 loop is CASAWGAGDNEQFF. In nucleotides, the CDR3 is TGTGCTAGTGCCTGGGGGGCGGGGGACAATGAGCAGTTCTTC.

The gene calls are TRBV7-3 and TRBJ2-1, with TRBD2 matching over 9 bases. V was clipped by 2 bases and J by 9 bases; unmatched bases: 5. Per germline, CDR1 SGHTA and CDR2 FQGTGA. This CDR3 is 14 amino acids long. The CDR3 coding sequence is TGTGCCAGCAGCTTACTCCCTAGCGGGGCTGAGCAGTTCTTC. Translating gives CASSLLPSGAEQFF.

V is TRBV21-1 and J is TRBJ2-2; TRBD2, the D gene given by the table, was not confirmed from the DNA. TRBV21-1 is labeled a pseudogene. This CDR3 comprises 12 residues. The CDR3 nucleotides are TGTGCCCCTGCAAGGAGTCCCGGGGAGCTGTTTTTT. Its protein product is CAPARSPGELFF.

The chain links TRBV7-2 to TRBJ2-1; 8 nucleotides align to TRBD2. CDR1 and CDR2 from the germline V gene are SGHTA and FQGNSA. The CDR3 is 15 residues long. Unmatched junction bases numbered 9, after V lost 3 bases and J lost 8 bases. CDR3 DNA sequence: TGTGCCAGCAGCTTGAGCGGGACTAGGGGCGATGAGCAGTTCTTC. Its protein product is CASSLSGTRGDEQFF.